This T cell receptor (beta chain) was documented in a study of T cell responses to AZD1222 COVID-19 vaccine (dated by TCRdb to the early 2020s). For the wider study: A total of over 230 trial participants underwent TCR sequencing, of whom about 200 had received two doses of AZD1222 and roughly 26 had received two doses of the MenACWY control vaccine. Trial participants were enrolled by age into subgroups of 18-55, 56-69 and 70-plus years, and around 150, 29 and 61 TCR-sequenced participants, respectively, were included in these subgroups. What the authors observed across the whole study: Participants were mostly white British and included more females than males, and it was suggested by the authors that clonal diversity may have been underestimated. Because no day 14 peak-response samples were available, the repertoires could be characterized only after the peak T cell response. Vaccine-associated CD4 TCRs spanned the whole spike protein, with dominant responses in regions 160-218 and 743-854. After two AZD1222 doses, both the breadth and the depth of spike-specific TCRs were significantly higher than at day 0 and than in MenACWY recipients. Reportedly, almost half of the unique spike-specific TCRs recognized epitopes lying outside the regions that are mutated in the B.1.351 and B.1.1.7 variants. Conclusions about previously exposed vaccinees are limited because only six or seven AZD1222 recipients were SARS-CoV-2 seropositive at baseline. The 56-69-year group was small, and its depth increase did not reach significance, likely because of low power.

The time point label, as the study defines it: baseline before first vaccination. According to the study, the label for this sample's treatment or condition signals: meningococcal conjugate vaccine given as trial control. Vaccinee samples came from UK trials COV001 and COV002, including a single-blind randomized controlled phase 2/3 trial of AZD1222 (ChAdOx1 nCoV-19) in healthy adults. For TCRbeta chain sequencing, PBMC samples from trial participants were taken at day 0 and at day 28 after the second dose. The CDR3 regions of human TCRbeta chains were subjected to immunosequencing. In the paper's pipeline: TCRs in the repertoires were matched against a reference library of SARS-CoV-2-specific TCRs that had been generated with the MIRA antigen-specificity platform. Breadth was defined as the fraction of unique TCRs that were SARS-CoV-2-associated. Depth was defined as the fraction of total T cells that were SARS-CoV-2-associated. Each spike-specific TCR was assigned to its reactive spike region and to a CD4 or CD8 class using the MIRA data. Log10-transformed breadth and depth values were compared by one-way ANOVA with Sidak's multiple comparisons tests. TCRdb provides this immuneACCESS table in a form limited to in-frame rearrangements. Some clones are lacking; in checked studies, under half of them reflect an unresolved V gene, and why the rest are absent is not known. Clonal size and the V and J genes are those of that table, whereas D and trimming came from the DNA. The sample contains approximately 76,000 clones, over 80% of them found a single time. The biggest ten clones account for 3.5% to 5% of the sample.

Reading from cysteine to phenylalanine, the CDR3 counts 13 amino acids. CDR3 DNA is the only sequence kept; it has 39 bases, read in frame from the first base. Via the germline V gene, CDR1 is SGHVS and CDR2 FQNEAQ. Trimming takes 8 bases off V and 0 bases off J; junction bases not matched to a gene: 1. For this clone: What antigen it recognizes has not been identified. No base-level quality is on record; no much larger clone is a single base apart.

This material consisted of peripheral blood, taken on day 0 of MenACWY control vaccination. The chain employs TRBV7-8 and TRBJ1-3; 7 junctional bases match TRBD1. The TCR originated in an adult in good health. The nucleotides are TGTGCCAGCGCAGGGGGCTCTGGAAACACCATATATTTT. Translation gives CASAGGSGNTIYF.